This TCR beta chain was retrieved from a study of blood T cell repertoires in COVID-19. Study at large: Specimens from acute and convalescent COVID-19 originated in the United States, Italy and Spain. T cells, B-cell-depleted T cells, or PBMCs supplied cDNA or gDNA.

Sequencing used immunoSEQ multiplex PCR; TCRdb keeps in-frame clones, though not all of them. The data show fewer than 200,000 clones, roughly 81% seen once. The CDR3 is 15 residues long. Germline values: CDR1 SGHKS, CDR2 YYEKEE (reference sequence). Unmatched junction bases numbered 6, after V lost 4 bases and J lost 5 bases. The sample comprised peripheral blood. This sequence originates from a woman in her forties or fifties with COVID-19, enrolled during active disease. This chain links TRBV5-5 with TRBJ2-5, with 12 bases aligning to TRBD2. CDR3 coding DNA: TGTGCCAGCAGCCTCGGGACTAGCGGGCGGGAGACCCAGTACTTC. Translation: CASSLGTSGRETQYF.